Presented here are 17 T cell receptor beta chains from one specimen sequenced in a study of blood T cell repertoires in COVID-19. TCRdb's table, derived via immunoSEQ multiplex PCR, lists solely in-frame clones and lacks some. Of 87,000 or so clones in the sample, roughly four fifths were seen once. Sequenced: peripheral blood. The origin of the receptors is a woman aged 70-85 years with acute or convalescent COVID-19.

The chain has TRBV2 and TRBJ1-3; D is uncertain. The ends were cut back, 8 bases at V and 0 bases at J, with 11 bases in the middle. There are 14 residues in the CDR3. The germline gives CDR1 SNHLY, CDR2 FYNNEI. CDR3 bases: TGTGCCAGCGAGGAGGGAGGCTCTGGAAACACCATATATTTT. Protein product: CASEEGGSGNTIYF.

This chain joins TRBV7-3 and TRBJ1-1; no clear D gene. Looked up from germline, CDR1 is SGHTA and CDR2 is FQGTGA. Trimming left V 3 bases short and J 0 bases short, with 5 bases between. The length of the CDR3 is 13 residues. CDR3 sequence (DNA): TGTGCCAGCAGCTTCACAATGAACACTGAAGCTTTCTTT. It is translated as CASSFTMNTEAFF.

V and J are TRBV15 and TRBJ1-1; D unresolved. The germline V and J ends were trimmed by 4 bases and 0 bases, with 6 bases remaining between them. The CDR3 covers 13 residues. Germline values: CDR1 LNHNV, CDR2 YYDKDF (reference sequence). CDR3 sequence: CATSTQMNTEAFF. CDR3 coding DNA: TGTGCCACCAGCACCCAAATGAACACTGAAGCTTTCTTT.

The chain carries TRBV6-5 and TRBJ1-2, with 7 bases identical to TRBD1. This CDR3 is built from 13 residues. Germline-derived CDR1 and CDR2 are MNHEY and SVGAGI. V trimming: 7 bases; J trimming: 4 bases; junction bases outside the gene matches: 6. The CDR3 sequence: CASKRQGGYGYTF. The CDR3, as DNA: TGTGCCAGCAAACGACAGGGCGGCTATGGCTACACCTTC.

The chain has TRBV5-1 and TRBJ1-5; 9 bases fit TRBD1. Looked up from germline, CDR1 is SGHRS and CDR2 is YFSETQ. The CDR3 covers 16 residues. J lost 5 bases, V lost 2 bases, and 8 bases had no gene match. The CDR3 here is CASSLRPGQGDQPQHF. CDR3 sequence (DNA): TGCGCCAGCAGCTTACGACCGGGACAGGGTGATCAGCCCCAGCATTTT. Using reference TRBV5-1 and TRBJ1-5 for the parts outside the CDR3, the full variable domain is KAGVTQTPRYLIKTRGQQVTLSCSPISGHRSVSWYQQTPGQGLQFLFEYFSETQRNKGNFPGRFSGRQFSNSRSEMNVSTLELGDSALYLCASSLRPGQGDQPQHFGDGTRLSIL.

The chain joins TRBV27 to TRBJ1-2, with TRBD1 matching over 8 bases. The length of the CDR3 is 13 residues. The J segment lost 6 bases and the V segment lost 3 bases, leaving 3 bases of the junction unmatched. The germline V gene has CDR1 MNHEY and CDR2 SMNVEV (reference sequence). CDR3: CASSLQGANGYTF. CDR3 bases: TGTGCCAGCAGTTTGCAGGGGGCGAATGGCTACACCTTC.

CDR3 DNA sequence: TGTGCCAGCATGGAGCGGGGCGGCGAGACCCAGTACTTC. It codes for CASMERGGETQYF. V gene TRBV7-9 combines with J gene TRBJ2-5, with 7 bases matching TRBD2. V lost 7 bases and J lost 5; bases outside the gene matches: 7. Per the germline V gene, CDR1 is SEHNR and CDR2 is FQNEAQ (reference sequence). There are 13 residues in the CDR3.

This clone was found once. The rearrangement links TRBV11-2 to TRBJ1-3, with TRBD1 as a possible D gene (6 bases). This CDR3 contains 15 residues. The V gene lost 3 bases and the J gene lost 2 bases, with 11 bases spanning the gap. Germline loops: CDR1 SGHAT, CDR2 FQNNGV. CDR3 sequence: CASSFGQTAGNTIYF. As DNA, the CDR3 is TGTGCCAGCAGCTTCGGACAGACCGCTGGAAACACCATATATTTT.

The rearrangement joins TRBV6-6 to TRBJ2-5, with 11 bases lining up with TRBD2. The V gene's germline CDR1 is MNHNY and CDR2 SVGAGI (reference sequence). The CDR3 totals 16 residues. With V trimmed by 6 bases and J by 1 base, 7 bases remained unmatched. CDR3 coding DNA: TGTGCCAGCAGCGACCCTAGCGGGGGGCTCCAAGAGACCCAGTACTTC. Protein product: CASSDPSGGLQETQYF.

V gene TRBV6-1 combines with J gene TRBJ2-5; unclear D gene. The CDR3 has 13 residues. The germline CDR1 and CDR2 sequences are MNHNS and SASEGT. Trimming took 2 bases from V and 4 from J, leaving 8 bases between them. CDR3 residues: CASSETTAETQYF. The CDR3 region has the DNA TGTGCCAGCAGTGAAACTACGGCAGAGACCCAGTACTTC.

This chain connects TRBV13 to TRBJ1-2; the match to TRBD1 covers 7 bases. The CDR3 spans 17 residues. The V and J ends lost 4 bases and 8 bases, in that order; junction bases with no gene match: 19. CDR1 is PRHDT and CDR2 is FYEKMQ in the germline V gene (reference sequence). The CDR3 spells CASSSFRRQGVTRGYTF. Here the CDR3 DNA reads TGTGCCAGCAGCTCGTTTAGAAGACAGGGAGTAACTCGCGGCTACACCTTC.

This sequence joins TRBV5-8 and TRBJ1-2; TRBD1 matches at 9 bases. Trimming cost V 4 bases and J 7 bases; bases outside gene matches: 11. The CDR3 extends over 15 amino acids. The germline V gene has CDR1 SGHTS and CDR2 YDEGEE. The CDR3: CASSRLGQGSPGYTF. For the CDR3, the DNA is TGTGCCAGCAGCCGCTTGGGACAGGGTTCCCCTGGCTACACCTTC.

The chain combines TRBV2 with TRBJ1-6; weak D call: TRBD1 (5 bases). V was trimmed by 5 bases and J by 0 bases, leaving 8 bases between them. Germline V CDR1 and CDR2: SNHLY, FYNNEI. This CDR3 spans 15 amino acids. The chain's CDR3 is CASSQGRSYNSPLHF. In DNA, the CDR3 is TGTGCCAGCAGTCAGGGTCGCTCCTATAATTCACCCCTCCACTTT.

The count of this clone is one. The rearrangement uses TRBV7-2 and TRBJ2-5; a weak D match, TRBD1 (5 bases). Deletions cut 4 bases from V and 5 bases from J, with 11 bases between. The length of the CDR3 is 13 residues. Germline V CDR1 and CDR2: SGHTA, FQGNSA. This chain's CDR3 is CASSSQGFETQYF. As DNA, the CDR3 is TGTGCCAGCAGCTCTCAGGGATTTGAGACCCAGTACTTC.

This clone occurred once. The chain has TRBV3-1 (or the pseudogene TRBV3-2) and TRBJ1-1; the D is unclear. Deletions cut 6 bases from V and 1 base from J, with 6 bases between. Germline CDR1 reads LGHDT; CDR2 reads YNNKEL (reference sequence). The CDR3 is made up of 12 amino acids. CDR3 DNA sequence: TGTGCCAGCAGTAGTCAGAACACTGAAGCTTTCTTT. Its translation: CASSSQNTEAFF.

The V and J genes are TRBV19 and TRBJ1-3; the match to TRBD1 covers 8 bases. CDR1 is LNHDA, CDR2 SQIVND, per germline (reference sequence). The CDR3 is made up of 16 amino acids. The V gene end was trimmed by 6 bases and the J gene end by 2 bases; junction bases not matched to a gene: 9. The CDR3 protein is CASSKGQGSAGNTIYF. The CDR3 DNA reads as TGTGCCAGTAGCAAAGGACAGGGATCGGCTGGAAACACCATATATTTT.

The rearrangement joins TRBV6-5 to TRBJ1-2; no firm D call. V was pared by 0 bases and J by 4 bases, with 12 bases between. Germline V lookup: CDR1 MNHEY, CDR2 SVGAGI. This CDR3 contains 15 residues. The CDR3 region has the DNA TGTGCCAGCAGTTACTCGGACCCCCGGGGCTATGGCTACACCTTC. This encodes CASSYSDPRGYGYTF.